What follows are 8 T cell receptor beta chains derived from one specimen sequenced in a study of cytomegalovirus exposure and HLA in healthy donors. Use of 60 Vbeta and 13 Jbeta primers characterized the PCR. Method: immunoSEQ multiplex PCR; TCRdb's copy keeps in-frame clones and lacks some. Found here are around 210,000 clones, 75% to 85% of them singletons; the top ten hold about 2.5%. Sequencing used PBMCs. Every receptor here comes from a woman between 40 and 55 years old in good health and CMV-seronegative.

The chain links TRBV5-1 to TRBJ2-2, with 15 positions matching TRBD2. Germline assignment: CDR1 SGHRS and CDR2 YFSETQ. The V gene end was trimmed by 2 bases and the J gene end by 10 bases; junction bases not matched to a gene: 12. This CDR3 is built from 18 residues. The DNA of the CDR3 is TGCGCCAGCAGCTTAGGACTAGCGGGAGGGGGCTCCGGCTTGGAGCTGTTTTTT. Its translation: CASSLGLAGGGSGLELFF.

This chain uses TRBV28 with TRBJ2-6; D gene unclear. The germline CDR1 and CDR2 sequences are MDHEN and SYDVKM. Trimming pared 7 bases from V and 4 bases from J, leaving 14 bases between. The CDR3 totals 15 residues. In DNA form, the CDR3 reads TGTGCCAGCAACCGTGAGGATGGAGGGGCCAACGTCCTGACTTTC. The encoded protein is CASNREDGGANVLTF.

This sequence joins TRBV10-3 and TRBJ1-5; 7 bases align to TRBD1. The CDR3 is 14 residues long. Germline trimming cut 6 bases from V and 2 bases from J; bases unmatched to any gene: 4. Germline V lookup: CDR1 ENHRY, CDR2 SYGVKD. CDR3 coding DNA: TGTGCCATCAGGCAGGGGGTGGGCAATCAGCCCCAGCATTTT. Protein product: CAIRQGVGNQPQHF.

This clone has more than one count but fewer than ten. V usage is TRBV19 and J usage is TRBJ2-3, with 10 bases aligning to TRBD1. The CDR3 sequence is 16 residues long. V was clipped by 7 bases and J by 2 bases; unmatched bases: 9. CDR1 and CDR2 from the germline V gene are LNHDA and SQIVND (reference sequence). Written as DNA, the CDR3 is TGTGCCAGTAACCCGGGACAGGGGAAGTCCACAGATACGCAGTATTTT. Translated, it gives CASNPGQGKSTDTQYF.

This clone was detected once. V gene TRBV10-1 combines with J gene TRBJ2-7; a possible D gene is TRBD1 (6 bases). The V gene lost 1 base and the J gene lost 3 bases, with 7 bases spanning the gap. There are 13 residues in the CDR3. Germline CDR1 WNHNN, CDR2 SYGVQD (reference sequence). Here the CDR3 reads CASSELQGYEQYF. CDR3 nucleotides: TGCGCCAGCAGTGAGTTACAGGGCTACGAGCAGTACTTC.

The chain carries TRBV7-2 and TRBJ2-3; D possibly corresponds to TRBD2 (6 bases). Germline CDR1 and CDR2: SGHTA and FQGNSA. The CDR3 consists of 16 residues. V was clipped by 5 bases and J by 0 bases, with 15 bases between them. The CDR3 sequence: CASSPPLLASTDTQYF. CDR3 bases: TGTGCCAGCAGCCCCCCCCTTCTAGCGAGCACAGATACGCAGTATTTT.

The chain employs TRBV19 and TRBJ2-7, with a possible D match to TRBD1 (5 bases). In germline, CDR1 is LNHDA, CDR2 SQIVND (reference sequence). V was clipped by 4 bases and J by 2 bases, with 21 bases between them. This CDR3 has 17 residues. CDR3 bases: TGTGCCAGTAGTACGAACTCACAGGACGAGACCCCCTACGAGCAGTACTTC. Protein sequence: CASSTNSQDETPYEQYF.

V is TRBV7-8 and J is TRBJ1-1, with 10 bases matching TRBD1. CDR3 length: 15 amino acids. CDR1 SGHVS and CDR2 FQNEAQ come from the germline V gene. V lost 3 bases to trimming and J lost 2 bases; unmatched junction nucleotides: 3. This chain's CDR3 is CASSFGQGVNTEAFF. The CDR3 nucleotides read TGTGCCAGCAGCTTCGGACAGGGGGTTAACACTGAAGCTTTCTTT.